These T cell receptor beta chains were read from a single sample in a study of Ad26.COV2.S vaccination and SARS-CoV-2 variants. The assay was immunoSEQ multiplex PCR, and TCRdb's table has in-frame clones only and misses some. Found here are fewer than 400,000 clones, about 86% of them singletons; the top ten hold approximately 1.9%. This specimen consisted of peripheral blood, obtained in a trial of Ad26.COV2.S vaccine versus placebo. These receptors were collected from a person between 18 and 65 years old who received the Ad26.COV2.S COVID-19 vaccine or a placebo. CDR3s include the opening cysteine and the closing phenylalanine or tryptophan. D genes are given only for firm matches. Part of the rows lack a size; the others show once, few, many or a class for expanded clones.

>TRBD1|TRBJ2-7|TRBV5-4|.
TGTGCCAGCAGCTTGGGGGGACAGGGGGGTTACGAGCAGTACTTC
CASSLGGQGGYEQYF
>.|TRBJ2-1|TRBV19|.
TGTGCCAGTAGTATAGTTGCTACCTCCAATGAGCAGTTCTTC
CASSIVATSNEQFF
>.|TRBJ2-7|TRBV5-3|.
TGTGCCAGAAGCGGGTCGGAGAAGGGGTACGAGCAGTACTTC
CARSGSEKGYEQYF
>.|TRBJ1-1|TRBV7-9|.
TGTGCCAGCAGCTTAGTTGGGTACACTGAAGCTTTCTTT
CASSLVGYTEAFF
>TRBD2|TRBJ2-7|TRBV5-1|.
TGCGCCAGCAGCTTGGAGGGTCTAGCGGCCTCCTACGAGCAGTACTTC
CASSLEGLAASYEQYF
>.|TRBJ1-3|TRBV11-2|.
TGTGCCAGCAGCTTACATCCGGGAATCTCTGGAAACACCATATATTTT
CASSLHPGISGNTIYF
>.|TRBJ1-1|TRBV5-4|.
TGTGCCAGCAGCTTGGAGCAGAGAAACACTGAAGCTTTCTTT
CASSLEQRNTEAFF
>TRBD1|TRBJ2-1|TRBV6-5|once
TGTGCCAGCGGCCTTCGGACAGGGGGAGGCAATGAGCAGTTCTTC
CASGLRTGGGNEQFF
>.|TRBJ1-2|TRBV5-6|once
TGTGCCAGCAGCTCTCGCCGGATCCGTTATGGCTACACCTTC
CASSSRRIRYGYTF
>.|TRBJ1-1|TRBV3-1/TRBV3-2|few
TGTGCCAGCAGCCATGAAACTTCTGCCCTATTCATGAACACTGAAGCTTTCTTT
CASSHETSALFMNTEAFF
>.|TRBJ1-5|TRBV7-2|.
TGTGCCAGCAGCTTAGCAGTGGGAGCAAATCAGCCCCAGCATTTT
CASSLAVGANQPQHF
>TRBD1|TRBJ1-2|TRBV30|.
TGTGCCTGGGGGGACAGGTCACATGGCTACACCTTC
CAWGDRSHGYTF
>.|TRBJ2-7|TRBV5-1|.
TGCGCCAGCAGCCAACAAGGGTCCATATGGAACTACGAGCAGTACTTC
CASSQQGSIWNYEQYF
>TRBD2|TRBJ2-1|TRBV4-3|.
TGCGCCAGCAGCCAAGATAGCCCGACTAGCTATGAGCAGTTCTTC
CASSQDSPTSYEQFF
>.|TRBJ2-7|TRBV6-5|.
TGTGCCACAGAATTTCAGAAATTCTACGAGCAGTACTTC
CATEFQKFYEQYF
>TRBD2|TRBJ2-5|TRBV24-1|.
TGTGCCACCGCCCGGGGGGGGCAAGAGACCCAGTACTTC
CATARGGQETQYF
>.|TRBJ2-1|TRBV3-1/TRBV3-2|.
TGTGCCAGCAGCCAAGGATTAGGACACAATGAGCAGTTCTTC
CASSQGLGHNEQFF
>TRBD1|TRBJ1-4|TRBV7-2|.
TGTGCCAGCAGCTTACAGGGGGGACAGGGTTATGAAAAACTGTTTTTT
CASSLQGGQGYEKLFF
>TRBD1|TRBJ2-6|TRBV7-3|.
TGTGCCAGCAGCTTACCCCCCTCGACAGGGGGGTTCTCTGGGGCCAACGTCCTGACTTTC
CASSLPPSTGGFSGANVLTF
>TRBD1|TRBJ1-2|TRBV2|.
TGTGCCAGCAGTGAATCAAGGACAGGGGCAAGTGGCTACACCTTC
CASSESRTGASGYTF